The clone carrying this T cell receptor beta chain was detected ten times or more. Germline lookup yields CDR1 MDHEN and CDR2 SYDVKM. The CDR3 totals 12 residues. The V gene end was trimmed by 6 bases and the J gene end by 9 bases; junction bases not matched to a gene: 7. These data belong to a study of T cells in Graves' hyperthyroidism and ophthalmopathy. The CDR3 regions of TCR beta were amplified from RNA transcripts. TCR CDR3 regions were first amplified by RT-PCR with HTBI primers. TCRdb re-derived calls from the multiplex PCR reads in MiXCR, one entry per CDR3 protein. This sample has fewer than 500,000 distinct CDR3 sequences; 13% occur once, and the top ten carry roughly 20%.

The sequenced sample consisted of blood. This receptor was taken from a man aged 25-40 years with Graves' hyperthyroidism that later progressed to Graves' ophthalmopathy. The chain recombines TRBV28 with TRBJ1-1; TRBD1 matches at 7 bases. In nucleotides, the CDR3 is TGTGCCAGCAGACCCTCGGACAGGAAAGCTTTCTTT. Its protein product is CASRPSDRKAFF.